Here is one T cell receptor (beta chain) with its context. This record comes from a study of CD8 T cells in Susac syndrome. An amount of RNA that ranged from 0.5 to 1 ug was reverse transcribed with random hexamers. TCRdb re-called the immunoSEQ multiplex PCR reads with MiXCR, one entry per CDR3 protein. The sample records 150,000 to 200,000 distinct CDR3 sequences, under 97% being singletons. The CDR3 runs to 13 residues. V trimming: 6 bases; J trimming: 4 bases; junction bases outside the gene matches: 0. The gene calls are TRBV12-3 or TRBV12-4 and TRBJ2-2, with 9 bases aligning to TRBD2. The clonotype originates from a human donor with multiple sclerosis. The sequencing input was CD4+ T cells from PBMCs. The CDR3 protein is CASRTSGTGELFF. In DNA, the CDR3 is TGTGCCAGCAGGACTAGCGGCACCGGGGAGCTGTTTTTT.